This T cell receptor beta chain was identified during a study of T-cell memory formation after mild COVID-19. Turning to the study itself: The study found TCR clusters largely donor specific.

The CDR3 sequence is 13 residues long. The germline V gene has CDR1 DFQATT and CDR2 SNEGSKA (reference sequence). Deletions cut 5 bases from V and 5 bases from J, with 14 bases between. A remark on this clonotype: Antigen unknown.

5'RACE with constant-segment primers built TCRalpha and TCRbeta cDNA libraries with UMIs. TCRdb ran MiXCR on the 5' RACE reads and lists one entry per CDR3 protein. Here the sample spans approximately 99,000 distinct CDR3 sequences, roughly a sixth being singletons. Overall study findings and caveats: Largely, contracting CD4+ clones fell within CM and EM, and contracting CD8+ clones within EMRA. Clones that shrank (day 15 to 85) were balanced CD4/CD8, whereas later expanders leaned CD4+.

The source material was PBMCs or a T cell subset sorted from them (not recorded which). This sequence joins TRBV20-1 and TRBJ2-3; D gene unclear. The sequence was obtained from a man younger than 35 who had mild COVID-19 (a few samples of this study predate the infection). Cell type and time point are not known. The CDR3 here is CSAPPSGRDTQYF. The CDR3 bases are TGCAGTGCTCCCCCCTCTGGGCGAGATACGCAGTATTTT.